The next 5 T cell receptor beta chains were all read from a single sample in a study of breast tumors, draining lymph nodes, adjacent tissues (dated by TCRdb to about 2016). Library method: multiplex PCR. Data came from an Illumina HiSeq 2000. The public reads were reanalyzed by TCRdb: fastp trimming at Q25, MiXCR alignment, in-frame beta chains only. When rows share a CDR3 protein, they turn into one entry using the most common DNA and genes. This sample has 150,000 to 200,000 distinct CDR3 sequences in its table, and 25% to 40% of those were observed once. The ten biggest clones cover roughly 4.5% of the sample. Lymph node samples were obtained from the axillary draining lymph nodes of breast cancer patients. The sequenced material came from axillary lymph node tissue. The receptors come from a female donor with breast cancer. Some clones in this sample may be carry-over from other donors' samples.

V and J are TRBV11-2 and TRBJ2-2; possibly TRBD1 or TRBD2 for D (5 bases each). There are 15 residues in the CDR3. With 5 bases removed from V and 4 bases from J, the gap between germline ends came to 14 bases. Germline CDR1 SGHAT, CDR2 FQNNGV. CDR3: CASSLVWGTTGELFF. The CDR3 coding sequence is TGTGCCAGCAGCCTCGTTTGGGGGACCACCGGGGAGCTGTTTTTT. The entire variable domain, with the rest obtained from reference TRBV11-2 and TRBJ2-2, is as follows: EAGVAQSPRYKIIEKRQSVAFWCNPISGHATLYWYQQILGQGPKLLIQFQNNGVVDDSQLPKDRFSAERLKGVDSTLKIQPAKLEDSAVYLCASSLVWGTTGELFFGEGSRLTVL.

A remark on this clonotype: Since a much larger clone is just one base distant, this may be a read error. The CDR3 loop reads CASSLVAGVSSYNERFF. CDR3 nucleotides: TGCGCCAGCAGCTTGGTGGCGGGGGTAAGCTCCTACAATGAGCGGTTCTTC. The chain employs TRBV5-1 and TRBJ2-1, with TRBD2 identical over 7 bases. The CDR3 runs 17 residues. Germline V lookup: CDR1 SGHRS, CDR2 YFSETQ.

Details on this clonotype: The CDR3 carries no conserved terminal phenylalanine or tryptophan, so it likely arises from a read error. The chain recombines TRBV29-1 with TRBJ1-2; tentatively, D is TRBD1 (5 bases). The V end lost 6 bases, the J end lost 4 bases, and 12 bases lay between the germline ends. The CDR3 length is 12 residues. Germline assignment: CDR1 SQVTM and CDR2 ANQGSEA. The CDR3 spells CSVVDRIYGYTL. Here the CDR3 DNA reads TGCAGCGTGGTAGACAGAATCTATGGCTACACCCTC.

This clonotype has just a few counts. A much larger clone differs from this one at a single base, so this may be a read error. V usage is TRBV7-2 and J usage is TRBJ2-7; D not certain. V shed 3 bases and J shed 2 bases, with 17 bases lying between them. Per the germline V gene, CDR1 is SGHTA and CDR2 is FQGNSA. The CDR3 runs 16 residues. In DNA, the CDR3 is TGTGCCAGCAGCTTCAGTCCGATTGGTGGAACCTACGAGCAGTACTTC. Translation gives CASSFSPIGGTYEQYF.

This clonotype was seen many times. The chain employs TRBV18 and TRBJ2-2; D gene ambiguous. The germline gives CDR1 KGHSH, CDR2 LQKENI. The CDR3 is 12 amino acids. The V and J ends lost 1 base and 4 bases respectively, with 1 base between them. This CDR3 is CASSPRTGELFF. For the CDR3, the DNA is TGTGCCAGCTCACCACGCACCGGGGAGCTGTTTTTT.